These T cell receptor beta chains were read from a single sample in a study of control samples from healthy donors and cancer patients. Measured with immunoSEQ multiplex PCR; TCRdb has only the in-frame clones, and not every one. Here the sample spans about 90,000 clones, about nine tenths being singletons. Specimen: blood. These receptors were taken from a woman aged 18-29 years in good health. The CDR3 runs from the conserved cysteine through the conserved F or W. A D gene is named only where the DNA matches it firmly. Not every row has a clone size; where given, it reads once, few, many or a size class.

clone_size,d_call,j_call,v_call,cdr3_aa,cdr3_nt
-,TRBD1,TRBJ1-2,TRBV7-9,CASSLAGTGNGYTF,TGTGCCAGCAGCTTAGCCGGGACAGGGAACGGCTACACCTTC
once,-,TRBJ1-1,TRBV27,CASSLGLGGARTEAFF,TGTGCCAGCAGTTTGGGCCTGGGGGGGGCGCGAACTGAAGCTTTCTTT
-,TRBD1,TRBJ1-1,TRBV6-6,CASSPTGDWNTEAFF,TGTGCCAGCAGTCCAACAGGGGATTGGAACACTGAAGCTTTCTTT
few,-,TRBJ1-1,TRBV29-1,CSVETEYTEAFF,TGCAGCGTTGAAACGGAGTACACTGAAGCTTTCTTT
-,-,TRBJ2-4,TRBV10-3,CAISPGSLRPKNIQYF,TGTGCCATCTCCCCTGGGAGTCTTAGACCCAAAAACATTCAGTACTTC
-,-,TRBJ1-5,TRBV29-1,CSVVGPDGNQPQHF,TGCAGCGTTGTAGGTCCGGATGGTAATCAGCCCCAGCATTTT
-,-,TRBJ1-4,TRBV6-5,CASTAVATNEKLFF,TGTGCCAGCACGGCAGTTGCAACTAATGAAAAACTGTTTTTT
-,TRBD1,TRBJ1-1,TRBV6-1,CASSEGGTGVGNTEAFF,TGTGCCAGCAGTGAGGGGGGGACAGGGGTAGGGAACACTGAAGCTTTCTTT
-,TRBD1,TRBJ1-6,TRBV12-3/TRBV12-4,CASSLQGDSPLHF,TGTGCCAGCAGTTTACAGGGGGATTCACCCCTCCACTTT
-,-,TRBJ1-2,TRBV6-5,CASKVHRDGDGYTF,TGTGCCAGCAAGGTGCACAGGGACGGGGATGGCTACACCTTC
-,TRBD2,TRBJ2-1,TRBV3-1/TRBV3-2,CASSQESLWGGGTSYNEQFF,TGTGCCAGCAGCCAAGAGTCTTTGTGGGGCGGGGGGACCTCCTACAATGAGCAGTTCTTC
-,-,TRBJ1-1,TRBV5-1,CASSLTGAMNTEAFF,TGCGCCAGCAGCTTGACGGGGGCGATGAACACTGAAGCTTTCTTT
-,-,TRBJ2-2,TRBV6-5,CASDLGTGELFF,TGTGCCAGCGATTTGGGCACCGGGGAGCTGTTTTTT
-,-,TRBJ1-2,TRBV19,CASSPLDRYPNYGYTF,TGTGCCAGTAGTCCACTGGACCGATACCCTAACTATGGCTACACCTTC
-,TRBD2,TRBJ2-3,TRBV5-4,CASSLDLAGVSDTQYF,TGTGCCAGCAGCTTGGATCTAGCGGGGGTTTCAGATACGCAGTATTTT
-,-,TRBJ1-1,TRBV3-1/TRBV3-2,CASSLTNMNTEAFF,TGTGCCAGCAGCCTTACTAACATGAACACTGAAGCTTTCTTT
-,TRBD1,TRBJ1-4,TRBV18,CASSGDSASTNEKLFF,TGTGCCAGCTCAGGGGACAGCGCTTCAACTAATGAAAAACTGTTTTTT
-,-,TRBJ2-1,TRBV4-1,CASMGEGTNEQFF,TGCGCCAGCATGGGTGAGGGCACCAATGAGCAGTTCTTC
medium-sized,-,TRBJ2-5,TRBV6-1,CASSETATYQETQYF,TGTGCCAGCAGTGAAACGGCGACTTACCAAGAGACCCAGTACTTC
-,TRBD1,TRBJ2-3,TRBV6-1,CASSERQGARRDTQYF,TGTGCCAGCAGTGAGCGACAGGGGGCTCGTAGAGATACGCAGTATTTT
-,-,TRBJ1-5,TRBV21-1,CASSPPTGTVYNQPQHF,TGTGCCAGCAGCCCCCCAACCGGGACAGTTTACAATCAGCCCCAGCATTTT
-,TRBD1,TRBJ1-2,TRBV7-2,CASSTVGQGGFYGYTF,TGTGCCAGCAGCACCGTGGGACAGGGGGGTTTCTATGGCTACACCTTC
-,-,TRBJ2-7,TRBV6-5,CASSPPGRAEQYF,TGTGCCAGCAGTCCCCCCGGTCGAGCCGAGCAGTACTTC
-,-,TRBJ1-1,TRBV10-2,CASSEKRTEAFF,TGCGCCAGCAGTGAGAAGAGGACTGAAGCTTTCTTT
-,-,TRBJ1-4,TRBV27,CASSFEGRHEKLFF,TGTGCCAGCAGTTTCGAGGGGCGCCATGAAAAACTGTTTTTT
-,-,TRBJ1-2,TRBV7-6,CASSLAAGENYGYTF,TGTGCCAGCAGCTTAGCCGCAGGGGAAAACTATGGCTACACCTTC
-,-,TRBJ1-1,TRBV7-3,CASSSLGGTGTEAFF,TGTGCCAGCAGCTCACTCGGAGGCACGGGGACTGAAGCTTTCTTT
-,TRBD1,TRBJ1-1,TRBV19,CASRDRGNTEAFF,TGTGCCAGTAGGGACAGGGGGAACACTGAAGCTTTCTTT
-,TRBD1,TRBJ2-7,TRBV5-1,CASSGTGMTGGEQYF,TGCGCCAGCAGCGGAACGGGAATGACAGGGGGCGAGCAGTACTTC
many,-,TRBJ2-7,TRBV25-1,CASTGAYEQYF,TGTGCCAGCACTGGGGCCTACGAGCAGTACTTC
-,-,TRBJ2-5,TRBV11-3,CASSLEGDQETQYF,TGTGCCAGCAGCTTAGAAGGTGACCAAGAGACCCAGTACTTC
few,-,TRBJ2-5,TRBV7-2,CASSFLTVPTQYF,TGTGCCAGCAGCTTCCTGACAGTTCCGACCCAGTACTTC
-,-,TRBJ1-1,TRBV6-5,CASSSTGAGTEAFF,TGTGCCAGCAGCTCGACAGGCGCGGGGACTGAAGCTTTCTTT
-,-,TRBJ1-6,TRBV27,CASSSGRAALHF,TGTGCCAGCAGTTCTGGCAGGGCCGCCCTCCACTTT
-,-,TRBJ1-2,TRBV7-9,CASSLELGTGEGYTF,TGTGCCAGCAGCTTAGAGCTGGGGACGGGTGAGGGCTACACCTTC
-,-,TRBJ2-3,TRBV3-1/TRBV3-2,CASSQDLTRSDTQYF,TGTGCCAGCAGCCAAGACCTAACTAGATCAGATACGCAGTATTTT
-,-,TRBJ1-5,TRBV3-1/TRBV3-2,CASSQVWGGDQPQHF,TGTGCCAGCAGCCAAGTGTGGGGGGGCGATCAGCCCCAGCATTTT
-,-,TRBJ2-2,TRBV3-1/TRBV3-2,CASTANTGELFF,TGTGCCAGCACAGCGAACACCGGGGAGCTGTTTTTT
-,-,TRBJ2-4,TRBV28,CASSLVPPDIQYF,TGTGCCAGCAGTTTAGTCCCCCCGGACATTCAGTACTTC
once,TRBD2,TRBJ2-3,TRBV9,CASSDGLAGGSTDTQYF,TGTGCCAGCAGCGACGGACTAGCGGGGGGGAGCACAGATACGCAGTATTTT
-,-,TRBJ1-6,TRBV12-3/TRBV12-4,CASSVEGYSPLHF,TGTGCCAGCAGCGTCGAGGGGTATTCACCCCTCCACTTT
-,TRBD1,TRBJ2-7,TRBV27,CASSSYYRGNGNEQYF,TGTGCCAGCAGTTCCTATTACAGGGGAAATGGCAACGAGCAGTACTTC
-,TRBD1,TRBJ2-7,TRBV12-3/TRBV12-4,CASSPRTGGQYF,TGTGCCAGCAGTCCCCGGACAGGGGGGCAGTACTTC
-,-,TRBJ2-5,TRBV7-7,CASSLGGLETQYF,TGTGCCAGCAGCTTAGGCGGATTGGAGACCCAGTACTTC
-,-,TRBJ1-1,TRBV19,CASRETNEATEAFF,TGTGCCAGTAGGGAGACAAATGAGGCCACTGAAGCTTTCTTT
-,-,TRBJ2-1,TRBV5-1,CASSLAGAPNEQFF,TGCGCCAGCAGCTTGGCAGGAGCCCCAAATGAGCAGTTCTTC
-,TRBD2,TRBJ2-5,TRBV5-4,CASSQRSGGEETQYF,TGTGCCAGCAGCCAACGGTCGGGGGGGGAGGAGACCCAGTACTTC
-,-,TRBJ1-1,TRBV12-2,CASRSPPGQGVNTEAFF,TGTGCAAGTCGCTCCCCGCCCGGACAGGGAGTAAACACTGAAGCTTTCTTT
-,-,TRBJ2-1,TRBV11-2,CASPGASYNEQFF,TGTGCCAGCCCCGGCGCCTCCTACAATGAGCAGTTCTTC
-,-,TRBJ2-5,TRBV21-1,CASSKGTQYF,TGTGCCAGCAGCAAAGGAACCCAGTACTTC
-,-,TRBJ1-1,TRBV5-5,CASSLDMGNTEAFF,TGTGCCAGCAGCTTGGATATGGGGAACACTGAAGCTTTCTTT
-,TRBD1,TRBJ1-5,TRBV18,CASSPGTEQPQHF,TGTGCCAGCTCACCCGGGACAGAGCAGCCCCAGCATTTT
-,TRBD2,TRBJ2-1,TRBV7-9,CASLETSGGANEQFF,TGTGCCAGCTTGGAGACTAGCGGGGGGGCAAATGAGCAGTTCTTC
-,TRBD1,TRBJ1-1,TRBV19,CASSISGQMNTEAFF,TGTGCCAGTAGTATTTCGGGACAGATGAACACTGAAGCTTTCTTT
-,-,TRBJ1-5,TRBV6-5,CARPSQPQHF,TGTGCCAGACCCTCCCAGCCCCAGCATTTT
-,-,TRBJ2-1,TRBV6-5,CASHYNEQFF,TGTGCCAGTCATTACAATGAGCAGTTCTTC
-,-,TRBJ2-7,TRBV3-1/TRBV3-2,CASSLRQGELEQYF,TGTGCCAGCAGCCTGCGTCAGGGAGAGCTCGAGCAGTACTTC
-,TRBD1,TRBJ1-1,TRBV5-6,CASSNYRGGTEAFF,TGTGCCAGCAGCAACTACAGGGGAGGCACTGAAGCTTTCTTT
-,-,TRBJ1-1,TRBV5-1,CASSLVADSPFEAFF,TGCGCCAGCAGCTTGGTAGCTGACAGCCCTTTTGAAGCTTTCTTT
-,-,TRBJ1-2,TRBV5-1,CASSGQGRWDGYTF,TGCGCCAGCAGTGGGCAGGGGAGATGGGATGGCTACACCTTC